The clone carrying this TCR beta chain was counted once. This record comes from a study of blood T cell repertoires in COVID-19. Methods used by the authors: Quantification of nucleated cells was approximated via reference gene primer amplification. Only in-frame clones appear in the TCRdb table, and some are missing; sequencing was by immunoSEQ multiplex PCR. V and J calls and clone size are copied from that table; D and trimming were computed from the DNA. Here the sample spans a few hundred thousand clones, 90% being singletons. Trimming took 5 bases from V and 4 from J, leaving 15 bases between them. Germline V lookup: CDR1 MDHEN, CDR2 SYDVKM. The CDR3 length is 15 residues. The cohort comprised adults aged 18 to 89 years residing in about two dozen US areas. In Cohort 3, a recovered donor had either two negative PCRs, clearance, or symptom resolution.

The J gene is TRBJ1-5, the V gene TRBV28, with a possible D match to TRBD1 (6 bases). The sequence came from a man younger than 30 who had recovered from COVID-19. Sample: PBMCs or T cells enriched from blood (not recorded which). This CDR3 is CASSPLRGANQPQHF. CDR3 bases: TGTGCCAGCAGTCCACTCAGGGGCGCGAATCAGCCCCAGCATTTT.